These 21 T cell receptor beta chains were sequenced from one sample in a study of molecular identifiers for immune sequencing clone quantification. Each CDR3 protein is one row after TCRdb ran MiXCR on the PCR reads. The sample holds 45,000 to 55,000 distinct CDR3 sequences; 36% are singletons and the top ten take less than 5%. The sample comprised naive CD8+ T cells from blood, with Jurkat cell RNA spiked in. This sample's subset: FACS-sorted CD8+CD4-CCR7+CD45RA+ naive T cells. The receptors come from a human donor in good health. Some libraries in this study had Jurkat cell RNA spiked in.

This clonotype was detected only once. The chain carries TRBV27 and TRBJ2-1, with 7 bases lining up with TRBD2. Unmatched junction bases numbered 9, after V lost 10 bases and J lost 12 bases. The length of the CDR3 is 11 residues. CDR1 MNHEY and CDR2 SMNVEV come from the germline V gene (reference sequence). The CDR3, as DNA: TGTGCCACCACGGGGGGTAGTGCGCAGTTCTTC. This gives the protein CATTGGSAQFF.

The chain links TRBV6-2 or TRBV6-3 to TRBJ2-7, with D possibly being TRBD1 or TRBD2 (5 bases each). The CDR3 covers 13 residues. The ends were cut back, 11 bases at V and 3 bases at J, with 17 bases in the middle. CDR1 is MNHEY and CDR2 is SVGEGT in the germline V gene. In DNA, the CDR3 is TGTGCCGGCTGGGACCGACCCCTCTACGAGCAGTACTTC. Its translation: CAGWDRPLYEQYF.

Of note for this clonotype: This could be a read error, since a much larger clone is one nucleotide away. V gene TRBV5-1 combines with J gene TRBJ1-5; 7 bases align to TRBD1. Trimming cost V 2 bases and J 7 bases; bases outside gene matches: 9. Germline V CDR1 and CDR2: SGHRS, YFSETQ. This CDR3 has 15 amino acids. The CDR3 reads CASSLAGGGGQPQHF. In nucleotides, the CDR3 is TGCGCCAGCAGCTTAGCGGGAGGGGGCGGCCAGCCCCAGCATTTT.

This clonotype was recorded once. The rearrangement joins TRBV28 to TRBJ1-5, with D possibly TRBD1 on 6 matching bases. CDR1 and CDR2 from the germline V gene are MDHEN and SYDVKM. CDR3 length equals 12 residues. V was clipped by 8 bases and J by 4 bases, with 9 bases between them. CDR3 region: CASYRDNQPQHF. The CDR3 DNA reads TGTGCCAGCTACAGGGATAATCAGCCCCAGCATTTT.

V is TRBV4-3 and J is TRBJ1-5, with a possible D match to TRBD1 (5 bases). Germline-derived CDR1 and CDR2 are LGHNA and YSLEER. V gave up 3 bases and J gave up 7 bases, with 13 bases separating them. This CDR3 has 14 amino acids. The CDR3 loop reads CASSQGTWFQPQHF. CDR3 nucleotide sequence: TGCGCCAGCAGCCAGGGGACCTGGTTCCAGCCCCAGCATTTT.

As concerns this clonotype: One end of the junction fails to match germline, which may point to a read error. This chain joins TRBV27 and TRBJ2-1; no clear D gene. The length of the CDR3 is 15 residues. CDR1 and CDR2 from the germline V gene are MNHEY and SMNVEV (reference sequence). The DNA of the CDR3 is TGTGCCCGCACCCGGGTCCAGAGCTCCTACAATGAGCAATTCTTC. Amino acids: CARTRVQSSYNEQFF.

This clonotype was observed a few times. The CDR3 reads CASSPSPGRMNTEAFF. The CDR3 DNA reads TGTGCCAGCAGTCCTAGTCCGGGACGAATGAACACTGAAGCTTTCTTT. This chain joins TRBV7-2 and TRBJ1-1; maybe TRBD1 (5 bases). Trimming pared 6 bases from V and 0 bases from J, leaving 17 bases between. This CDR3 comprises 16 residues. Germline loops: CDR1 SGHTA, CDR2 FQGNSA.

The table lists this clonotype with many counts. The chain's CDR3 is CASSFATNTSSSYEQYF. The CDR3 DNA reads as TGTGCCAGCAGTTTCGCCACCAACACTAGCAGCTCCTACGAGCAGTACTTC. V usage is TRBV28 and J usage is TRBJ2-7; possibly TRBD2 for D (6 bases). Germline V CDR1 and CDR2: MDHEN, SYDVKM. The V and J ends lost 3 bases and 0 bases respectively, with 18 bases between them. The CDR3 length is 17 residues.

About this clonotype: This may be a read error, as it is one base from a much larger clone. This chain joins TRBV14 and TRBJ2-3, with D hard to call. The V gene's germline CDR1 is SGHDN and CDR2 FVKESK. The CDR3 length is 11 residues. The CDR3 bases are TGTGCCGGCAGCCGGACAGATACGCAGTATTTT. It translates to CAGSRTDTQYF.

This clonotype was seen only a few times. This chain joins TRBV12-3 or TRBV12-4 and TRBJ1-5, with 7 bases fitting TRBD1. The junction had 6 bases not matched to a gene; V was cut back by 4 bases and J by 3 bases. CDR3 size: 15 residues. CDR3 region: CASSSGTDTNQPQHF. The CDR3 DNA follows: TGTGCCAGCAGTTCCGGGACAGATACCAATCAGCCCCAGCATTTT.

This clonotype has a count of ten or more. The gene calls are TRBV6-6 and TRBJ1-5, with no clear D. From germline, CDR1 is MNHNY and CDR2 SVGAGI (reference sequence). The CDR3 has 15 residues. Deletions cut 3 bases from V and 0 bases from J, with 9 bases between. CDR3 amino acids: CASSYGGDSNQPQHF. DNA of the CDR3: TGTGCCAGCAGTTATGGCGGAGATAGCAATCAGCCCCAGCATTTT.

In its sample, this clonotype was seen many times. The CDR3 is CASSPNGELFF. The DNA for the CDR3 is TGTGCCAGCAGCCCTAATGGGGAGCTGTTTTTT. The chain joins TRBV6-5 to TRBJ2-2, with unresolved D. Looked up from germline, CDR1 is MNHEY and CDR2 is SVGAGI. Trimming cost V 6 bases and J 8 bases, with 7 bases left between them. The CDR3 sequence is 11 residues long.

This clonotype was detected ten times or more. The chain employs TRBV20-1 and TRBJ2-2, with a tentative D call TRBD1 (6 bases). Germline CDR1 DFQATT, CDR2 SNEGSKA (reference sequence). There are 16 residues in the CDR3. V lost 0 bases, J lost 0 bases, and 11 bases lay in between. This CDR3 is CSARDRDMSNTGELFF. Written as DNA, the CDR3 is TGCAGTGCTAGAGACCGGGACATGTCGAACACCGGGGAGCTGTTTTTT.

To note about this clonotype: The conserved phenylalanine or tryptophan normally closing the CDR3 is absent here, so this likely arose from a read error. The DNA is omitted, as the CDR3 cannot be located on it reliably, and the CDR3 follows TCRdb's listing. The chain employs TRBV29-1 and TRBJ1-2. The CDR3 numbers 13 amino acids, ends counted. Germline CDR1 reads SQVTM; CDR2 reads ANQGSEA. This chain's CDR3 is CSVEDTVYYGFTY.

This clonotype came up a few times. The chain joins TRBV6-6 to TRBJ2-5; D possibly corresponds to TRBD1 (6 bases). V was cut by 5 bases and J by 4 bases, with 11 bases left in between. Germline lookup yields CDR1 MNHNY and CDR2 SVGAGI (reference sequence). This CDR3 is built from 13 residues. CDR3: CASSIGTTETQYF. CDR3 nucleotides: TGTGCCAGCAGTATCGGGACAACAGAGACCCAGTACTTC.

As regards this clonotype: Given a much more abundant clone one base away, this may be a read error. The rearrangement uses TRBV9 and TRBJ2-3; TRBD2 agrees at 10 bases. Per the germline V gene, CDR1 is SGDLS and CDR2 is YYNGEE. This CDR3 region has 16 residues. CDR3 in amino acids: CAGSATSGASTDTQYF. The CDR3 coding sequence is TGTGCCGGCAGCGCTACTAGCGGGGCTAGCACAGATACGCAGTATTTT. Looking up the rest from reference TRBV9 and TRBJ2-3 gives the full variable domain: DSGVTQTPKHLITATGQRVTLRCSPRSGDLSVYWYQQSLDQGLQFLIQYYNGEERAKGNILERFSAQQFPDLHSELNLSSLELGDSALYFCAGSATSGASTDTQYFGPGTRLTVL.

V is TRBV19 and J is TRBJ1-5; no firm D call. This CDR3 is 14 amino acids long. Germline V CDR1 and CDR2: LNHDA, SQIVND (reference sequence). The V and J ends lost 3 bases and 1 base respectively, with 7 bases between them. CDR3 in DNA: TGTGCCAGTAGTATCCTGTTAAGCAATCAGCCCCAGCATTTT. Its translation is CASSILLSNQPQHF. Complete variable domain (other parts from reference TRBV19 and TRBJ1-5): DGGITQSPKYLFRKEGQNVTLSCEQNLNHDAMYWYRQDPGQGLRLIYYSQIVNDFQKGDIAEGYSVSREKKESFPLTVTSAQKNPTAFYLCASSILLSNQPQHFGDGTRLSIL.

This chain connects TRBV5-6 to TRBJ2-1; D may be TRBD1 (5 bases). Germline V CDR1 and CDR2: SGHDT, YYEEEE. This CDR3 has 11 residues. V was trimmed by 6 bases and J by 8 bases, leaving 9 bases between them. CDR3 nucleotides: TGTGCCAGCATTTCAGGGTATGAGCAGTTCTTC. Translation: CASISGYEQFF.

This clonotype has a count of ten or more. The chain combines TRBV7-2 with TRBJ2-3, with D maybe TRBD1 (5 bases). The CDR3 loop spans 16 amino acids. Per germline, CDR1 SGHTA and CDR2 FQGNSA. Trimming pared 4 bases from V and 0 bases from J, leaving 14 bases between. The CDR3 DNA sequence: TGTGCCAGCAGCTCCGCCGTTGGGGCTAGCACAGATACGCAGTATTTT. This encodes CASSSAVGASTDTQYF.

As regards this clonotype: Germline is not matched at one junction end, which may reflect a read error. The chain links TRBV6-5 to TRBJ1-1, with a possible D match to TRBD1 (6 bases). The CDR3 spans 16 residues. Germline V gene sequence: CDR1 MNHEY, CDR2 SVGAGI. CDR3 sequence reads: CASSSRFYRVGTKAFF. In nucleotides, the CDR3 is TGTGCCAGCAGTTCGCGATTCTACAGGGTCGGCACTAAAGCTTTCTTT.

This clonotype was observed a few times. V gene TRBV6-2 or TRBV6-3 combines with J gene TRBJ1-4, with D perhaps TRBD1 (5 bases). Looked up from germline, CDR1 is MNHEY and CDR2 is SVGEGT. The V gene lost 4 bases and the J gene lost 3 bases, with 9 bases spanning the gap. CDR3 length: 14 amino acids. CDR3 sequence (DNA): TGTGCCAGCAGTTCGACAGCGCCTAATGAAAAACTGTTTTTT. Translation gives CASSSTAPNEKLFF.